This T cell receptor beta chain appears in the sequencing data of a study of spatial heterogeneity in lung cancer. The germline V gene has CDR1 KGHSY and CDR2 FQNENV. The J segment lost 9 bases and the V segment lost 3 bases, leaving 14 bases of the junction unmatched. The CDR3 length is 16 residues. Indicated time point: sample taken at primary tumor resection. Extraction of whole RNA from tumor, nontumor lung or frozen PBMC preceded unsorted sequencing. Individual TCR cDNA molecules each bore their own unique molecular identifier. TCRdb re-called the 5' RACE reads through MiXCR, storing one row per CDR3 protein. The top ten clones hold 20% of a sample with 4,000 to 5,500 distinct CDR3 sequences, 15% to 20% of them seen once. By share, this clonotype counts as medium-sized.

The sequence was collected from a male donor with early-stage non-small cell lung cancer. V usage is TRBV16 and J usage is TRBJ2-1, with 7 bases aligning to TRBD1. This specimen consisted of normal lung tissue next to the tumor, obtained at surgery. The CDR3 region is CASSQIGQDPRSEQFF. The CDR3 DNA sequence: TGTGCCAGCAGCCAGATAGGACAGGATCCTAGGAGTGAGCAGTTCTTC.